This TCR beta chain originates from a study of radiation and T cells in renal cell carcinoma. Time point indicated: baseline pretreatment blood. Treatment indicated: 15 Gy SBRT to primary tumor, nephrectomy 4 weeks later. In this sample, this clone turned up once. The method was immunoSEQ multiplex PCR; TCRdb's version includes in-frame clones alone and lacks a portion of them. Found here are 120,000 to 150,000 clones, roughly nine tenths of them singletons; the top ten hold roughly 4%. This material consisted of blood, taken from a patient whose treatment included radiotherapy and nephrectomy. The clonotype comes from a woman aged 70-85 years with renal cell carcinoma.

In DNA form, the CDR3 reads TGTGCCAGCAGCTTAGCCGCTGGGTACAATGAGCAGTTCTTC. Protein sequence: CASSLAAGYNEQFF. V and J are TRBV11-2 and TRBJ2-1; D call uncertain. Trimming removed 1 base from V and 4 bases from J, with 8 bases in between. The V gene's germline CDR1 is SGHAT and CDR2 FQNNGV. The CDR3 sequence is 14 residues long.